This TCR beta chain derives from a study of siplizumab effects on memory and regulatory T cells. The CDR3 sequence is 15 residues long. Germline V gene lookup returns CDR1 MNHNS and CDR2 SASEGT. Trimming took off 4 bases at V and 6 bases at J, with 16 bases between the two ends. Clones were sequenced by immunoSEQ multiplex PCR, and TCRdb holds only the in-frame ones, with some missing. The repertoire consists of approximately 110,000 clones, with roughly 94% occurring once and the leading ten covering about 0.75%. This sequence originates from a human donor in good health. The sequencing input was Tregs sorted from blood. The genes are TRBV6-1 and TRBJ2-1; D gene uncertain. CDR3 in amino acids: CASSALGSVINEQFF. In DNA, the CDR3 is TGTGCCAGCAGTGCCCTAGGTTCGGTGATCAATGAGCAGTTCTTC.